This T cell receptor beta chain was captured in a study of blood T cells in healthy people across ages. The overall study: Per two T cells, about one barcoded beta molecule was captured through template switching.

About this clonotype: The antigen is unknown.

V dropped 0 bases and J dropped 9; count of bases not matched to a gene: 7. CDR3 length equals 15 residues. Germline V lookup: CDR1 WSHSY, CDR2 SAAADI. A second PCR, run for about 7 to 11 cycles, used a sample-barcoded 5' primer plus a J-beta primer mix. All samples gave at least 2.5 million CDR3-containing paired-end reads. Each CDR3 protein is one row after TCRdb ran MiXCR on the 5' RACE reads. This table holds roughly 800,000 distinct CDR3 sequences, more than 45% found once. Study outcomes and limitations: TCR beta diversity tracked closely with naive T cell percentage.

The sample was blood. The TCR sequence derives from a man aged 25 to 40 in good health. V usage is TRBV10-2 and J usage is TRBJ2-1; 8 nucleotides line up with TRBD1. The DNA for the CDR3 is TGCGCCAGCAGTGAGTCGTCGACAGGGGTCCGTGAGCAGTTCTTC. Translated, it gives CASSESSTGVREQFF.